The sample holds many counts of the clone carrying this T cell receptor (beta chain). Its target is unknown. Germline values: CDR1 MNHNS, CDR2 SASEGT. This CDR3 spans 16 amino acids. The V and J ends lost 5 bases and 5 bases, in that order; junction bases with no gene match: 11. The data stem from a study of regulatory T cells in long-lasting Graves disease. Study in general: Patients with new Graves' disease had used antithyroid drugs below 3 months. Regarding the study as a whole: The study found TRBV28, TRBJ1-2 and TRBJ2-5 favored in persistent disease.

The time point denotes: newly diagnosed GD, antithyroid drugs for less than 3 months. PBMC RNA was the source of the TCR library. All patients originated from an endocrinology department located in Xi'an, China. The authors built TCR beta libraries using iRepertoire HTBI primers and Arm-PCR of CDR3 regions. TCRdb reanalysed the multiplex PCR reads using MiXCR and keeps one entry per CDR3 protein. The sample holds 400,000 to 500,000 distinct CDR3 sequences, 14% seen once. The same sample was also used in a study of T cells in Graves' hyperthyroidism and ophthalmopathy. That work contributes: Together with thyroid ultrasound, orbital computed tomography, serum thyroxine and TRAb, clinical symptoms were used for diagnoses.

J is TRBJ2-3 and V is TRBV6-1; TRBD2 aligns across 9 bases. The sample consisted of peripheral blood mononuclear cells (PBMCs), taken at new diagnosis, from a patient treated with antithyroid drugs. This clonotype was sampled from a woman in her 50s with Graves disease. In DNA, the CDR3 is TGTGCCAGCAGTAAGCGGGAGTCTAGCGGGAAAGATACGCAGTATTTT. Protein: CASSKRESSGKDTQYF.